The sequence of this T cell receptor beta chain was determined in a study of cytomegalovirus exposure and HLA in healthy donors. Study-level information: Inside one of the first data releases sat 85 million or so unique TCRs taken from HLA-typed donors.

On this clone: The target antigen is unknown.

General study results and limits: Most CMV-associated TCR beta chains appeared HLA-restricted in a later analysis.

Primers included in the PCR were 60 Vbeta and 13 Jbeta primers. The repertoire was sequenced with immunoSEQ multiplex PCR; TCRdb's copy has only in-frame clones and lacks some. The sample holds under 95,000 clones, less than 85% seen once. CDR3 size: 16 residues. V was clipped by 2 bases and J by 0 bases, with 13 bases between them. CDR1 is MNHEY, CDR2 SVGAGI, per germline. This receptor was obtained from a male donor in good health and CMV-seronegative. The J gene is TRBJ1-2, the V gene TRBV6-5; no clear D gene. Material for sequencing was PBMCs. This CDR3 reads CASSYARRTANYGYTF. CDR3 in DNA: TGTGCCAGCAGTTACGCGAGGAGGACTGCTAACTATGGCTACACCTTC.